These 3 T cell receptor beta chains were all obtained from the same sample, sequenced in a study of blood T cell dynamics during melanoma immunotherapy. The sample's time point: week 3, after first cycle of checkpoint inhibitor. Here immunoSEQ multiplex PCR was the method, and the copy in TCRdb shows in-frame clones only, minus some. The table has several thousand clones, 75% to 90% seen once. This material consisted of blood, taken from a patient treated with checkpoint blockade. The source is a human donor with melanoma.

The chain is built from TRBV19 and TRBJ2-7; 7 bases fit TRBD1. The CDR3 sequence is 13 residues long. The J segment lost 4 bases and the V segment lost 4 bases, leaving 4 bases of the junction unmatched. CDR1 and CDR2 from the germline V gene are LNHDA and SQIVND (reference sequence). The CDR3 DNA sequence: TGTGCCAGTAGTAGACAACAGGGGTACGAGCAGTACTTC. Protein sequence: CASSRQQGYEQYF.

This clone was counted once. This chain uses TRBV5-5 with TRBJ1-1; possible D gene TRBD1, 6 bases. Germline CDR1 reads SGHKS; CDR2 reads YYEKEE (reference sequence). V lost 4 bases, J lost 0 bases, and 13 bases lay in between. CDR3 length: 15 amino acids. For the CDR3, the DNA is TGTGCCAGCAGCGGGGACATTAATCTGAACACTGAAGCTTTCTTT. It specifies CASSGDINLNTEAFF.

The CDR3 bases are TGTGCCAGCAGTTACCGGCCGAACACCGGGGAGCTGTTTTTT. It yields the protein CASSYRPNTGELFF. The chain joins TRBV6-5 to TRBJ2-2; D not certain. Per germline, CDR1 MNHEY and CDR2 SVGAGI. V lost 2 bases and J lost 0, with 4 bases in between. This CDR3 has 14 residues.